This entry lists 20 T cell receptor beta chains sequenced from one sample in a study of type 1 and type 2 diabetes patients. Genomic DNA was the PCR template. Multiplex PCR with 30 forward and 13 reverse primers amplified the TCR beta CDR3. TCRdb ran MiXCR on the multiplex PCR reads and lists one entry per CDR3 protein. The repertoire includes approximately 260,000 distinct CDR3 sequences, roughly 44% of them detected once, and roughly 13% sits in the top ten. The sample taken for sequencing was peripheral blood mononuclear cells (PBMCs). The receptors come from a man aged 18-30 years with type 2 diabetes.

V gene TRBV15 combines with J gene TRBJ2-3; tentative D call: TRBD1 (5 bases). Germline assignment: CDR1 LNHNV and CDR2 YYDKDF (reference sequence). The CDR3 is made up of 16 amino acids. Trimming shortened V by 0 bases and J by 5 bases, and 15 bases separated the two germline ends. CDR3 protein: CATSRDDERQGDTQYF. CDR3 sequence (DNA): TGTGCCACCAGCAGAGATGACGAGAGGCAGGGAGATACGCAGTATTTT.

At least ten counts were recorded for this clonotype. The CDR3 loop reads CASRDSLGSSYNEQFF. Here the CDR3 DNA reads TGTGCCAGCAGGGACAGCCTAGGGAGCTCCTACAATGAGCAGTTCTTC. The genes are TRBV25-1 and TRBJ2-1; possibly TRBD1 for D (6 bases). The germline V and J ends were trimmed by 6 bases and 0 bases, with 15 bases remaining between them. There are 16 residues in the CDR3. Per the germline V gene, CDR1 is MGHDK and CDR2 is SYGVNS.

V and J are TRBV19 and TRBJ1-6; weak D call: TRBD1 (6 bases). Germline values: CDR1 LNHDA, CDR2 SQIVND (reference sequence). The CDR3 runs to 14 residues. Trimming removed 5 bases at V and 9 bases at J, with 14 bases between. This CDR3 reads CASSPGQRVSPLHF. CDR3 in DNA: TGTGCCAGTAGTCCGGGACAACGGGTTTCACCCCTCCACTTT.

V and J are TRBV4-2 and TRBJ2-7, with D perhaps given as TRBD1 or TRBD2 (5 bases each). The CDR3 loop spans 17 amino acids. Germline V gives CDR1 LGHNA, CDR2 YNFKEQ. The V and J ends lost 0 bases and 4 bases respectively, with 19 bases between them. CDR3 sequence (DNA): TGTGCCAGCAGCCAAGATCGTGGGGGAGTGAGCATTTACGAGCAGTACTTC. This translates into CASSQDRGGVSIYEQYF.

In its sample, this clonotype was seen a few times. V is TRBV24-1 and J is TRBJ2-1; D is undetermined. V lost 3 bases and J lost 8, with 19 bases in between. This CDR3 contains 16 residues. The germline V gene has CDR1 KGHDR and CDR2 SFDVKD. As DNA, the CDR3 is TGTGCCACCAGTGATCTTGGAACCCGGGCAGTGGATGAGCAGTTCTTC. It yields the protein CATSDLGTRAVDEQFF.

This clonotype has a single count. V and J are TRBV19 and TRBJ2-5, with a weak D call TRBD1 (6 bases). V dropped 5 bases and J dropped 4 bases, with 14 bases sitting between them. Germline V gene lookup returns CDR1 LNHDA and CDR2 SQIVND (reference sequence). CDR3 length: 14 residues. CDR3 region: CASSPRGPLETQYF. CDR3 bases: TGTGCCAGTAGTCCCAGGGGACCACTAGAGACCCAGTACTTC.

The chain links TRBV29-1 to TRBJ2-7, with TRBD1 matching 8 bases. The V and J ends lost 6 bases and 7 bases, in that order; junction bases with no gene match: 11. Germline CDR1 is SQVTM and CDR2 is ANQGSEA. The CDR3 is made up of 13 amino acids. The CDR3 loop reads CSVADRGSEEQYF. DNA of the CDR3: TGCAGCGTGGCAGACAGGGGTTCAGAAGAGCAGTACTTC.

This sequence joins TRBV20-1 and TRBJ2-3; 12 nucleotides align to TRBD2. V gave up 2 bases and J gave up 5 bases; unmatched junction bases: 8. CDR1 and CDR2 from the germline V gene are DFQATT and SNEGSKA (reference sequence). The CDR3 extends over 16 amino acids. CDR3 in DNA: TGCAGTGCTAGAATTGCGGCTAGCGGGAGGGGAGATACGCAGTATTTT. Its translation is CSARIAASGRGDTQYF.

The rearrangement joins TRBV4-1 to TRBJ2-7; D is perhaps TRBD1 (5 bases). This CDR3 region has 15 residues. V shed 0 bases and J shed 3 bases, with 12 bases lying between them. CDR1 is MGHRA, CDR2 YSYEKL, per germline. CDR3 in DNA: TGCGCCAGCAGCCAAGATCCTATCAGGGACTACGAGCAGTACTTC. Translated, it gives CASSQDPIRDYEQYF.

For this clonotype: The limits of the CDR3 on the DNA are not certain, so only TCRdb's listed CDR3 is given. J is TRBJ1-1 and V is TRBV27; the D call of TRBD1 is as the table states it, not checked on the DNA. Germline V gene data show CDR1 as MNHEY and CDR2 as SMNVEV (reference sequence). With termini counted, the CDR3 has 16 amino acids. The CDR3 loop reads CASSSSTRRTDTEAFF.

The rearrangement links TRBV13 to TRBJ2-7, with TRBD1 identical over 7 bases. Germline assignment: CDR1 PRHDT and CDR2 FYEKMQ (reference sequence). The CDR3 covers 14 residues. J was trimmed by 2 bases and V by 6 bases; bases with no gene match: 7. CDR3 protein: CASRYDTGAYEQYF. CDR3 nucleotides: TGTGCCAGCAGGTATGATACAGGGGCCTACGAGCAGTACTTC.

The rearrangement links TRBV30 to TRBJ1-5; the match to TRBD1 covers 7 bases. This CDR3 is 14 amino acids long. Germline assignment: CDR1 GTSNPN and CDR2 SVGIG (reference sequence). V shed 2 bases and J 3 bases; nucleotides not matched to a gene: 4. In nucleotides, the CDR3 is TGTGCCTGGAGTCGCGACAGGGTCAATCAGCCCCAGCATTTT. It encodes CAWSRDRVNQPQHF.

The chain recombines TRBV12-3 or TRBV12-4 with TRBJ2-5, with D unclear. Trimming left V 6 bases short and J 1 base short, with 9 bases between. This CDR3 spans 13 amino acids. In DNA, the CDR3 is TGTGCCAGCAGCAGCCCCCTCCAAGAGACCCAGTACTTC. The encoded protein is CASSSPLQETQYF.

The V and J genes are TRBV20-1 and TRBJ2-7; tentatively, D is TRBD1 (6 bases). The CDR3 extends over 15 amino acids. V was clipped by 3 bases and J by 0 bases, with 15 bases between them. Germline values: CDR1 DFQATT, CDR2 SNEGSKA (reference sequence). In nucleotides, the CDR3 is TGCAGTGCTAGTTCTGGGGGCCATCACTCCTACGAGCAGTACTTC. Its translation is CSASSGGHHSYEQYF.

This clonotype was counted a few times. The genes are TRBV7-9 and TRBJ1-6; D is possibly TRBD1 (6 bases). The V gene's germline CDR1 is SEHNR and CDR2 FQNEAQ (reference sequence). With 3 bases removed from V and 7 bases from J, the gap between germline ends came to 16 bases. CDR3 length: 16 amino acids. This CDR3 is CASSLGARNQNSPLHF. DNA for the CDR3: TGTGCCAGCAGCTTGGGGGCTCGAAACCAAAATTCACCCCTCCACTTT.

For this clonotype: A single base separates this from a much larger clone, so it may be a read error. This chain uses TRBV15 with TRBJ2-5; 8 nucleotides align to TRBD2. CDR1 and CDR2 from the germline V gene are LNHNV and YYDKDF (reference sequence). The ends lost 4 bases at V and 1 base at J; junction bases unmatched: 5. CDR3 size: 15 residues. The CDR3 protein is CATSKTGGTQETQYF. The CDR3 region has the DNA TGTGCCACCAGCAAAACGGGGGGGACCCAAGAGACCCAGTACTTC.

This rearrangement joins TRBV2 to TRBJ1-2; D may be TRBD1 (6 bases). Trimming took off 6 bases at V and 6 bases at J, with 14 bases between the two ends. CDR1 is SNHLY, CDR2 FYNNEI, per germline. The CDR3 has 13 amino acids. The CDR3 DNA follows: TGTGCCAGCAGCTTAGAGACAGGCGATGGCTACACCTTC. It translates to CASSLETGDGYTF.

This chain connects TRBV19 to TRBJ1-5, with D unresolved. This CDR3 has 14 residues. The germline gives CDR1 LNHDA, CDR2 SQIVND (reference sequence). V lost 3 bases and J 3 bases, leaving 9 bases between the germline ends. The DNA for the CDR3 is TGTGCCAGTAGTATCGGTAGTAACAATCAGCCCCAGCATTTT. Residues: CASSIGSNNQPQHF.

This clonotype was counted between two and nine times. This chain links TRBV20-1 with TRBJ1-1, with D possibly TRBD1 on 5 matching bases. CDR3 length: 13 residues. Germline values: CDR1 DFQATT, CDR2 SNEGSKA (reference sequence). V shed 1 base and J shed 11 bases, with 17 bases lying between them. CDR3 amino acids: CSARAAGWRWAFF. In DNA, the CDR3 is TGCAGTGCTAGAGCCGCAGGGTGGCGATGGGCTTTCTTT.

A few counts support this clonotype. CDR3 nucleotide sequence: TGCAGCGTTCCACTTGGGTCCCACACTGAAGCTTTCTTT. This gives the protein CSVPLGSHTEAFF. The rearrangement joins TRBV29-1 to TRBJ1-1; D unresolved. Germline V gene lookup returns CDR1 SQVTM and CDR2 ANQGSEA. V gave up 5 bases and J gave up 3 bases, with 13 bases separating them. The CDR3 is 13 residues long.